The clone carrying this T cell receptor (beta chain) was picked up one time. The CDR3 runs to 14 residues. With 0 bases removed from V and 5 bases from J, the gap between germline ends came to 9 bases. Germline values: CDR1 LGHNA, CDR2 YNFKEQ. This sample is part of a study of T cell responses to AZD1222 COVID-19 vaccine. Only in-frame clones appear in the TCRdb table, and some are missing; sequencing was by immunoSEQ multiplex PCR. The sample carries about 100,000 clones, around 87% recorded once. The TCR comes from an adult who received the AZD1222 COVID-19 vaccine. This chain links TRBV4-2 with TRBJ2-3; D not resolved. This specimen was peripheral blood, taken 28 days after the second AZD1222 dose. CDR3 sequence reads: CASSQDSGVDTQYF. The CDR3 nucleotides read TGTGCCAGCAGCCAAGATAGTGGGGTAGATACGCAGTATTTT.